The 17 T cell receptor beta chains reported below all come from one sample, sequenced in a study of shared clonotypes between healthy human individuals. Assay used: immunoSEQ multiplex PCR; TCRdb lists only in-frame clones, some missing. In the table there are approximately 2.5 million clones, around 90% of which are singletons. Sequenced input: naive CD4+ T cells sorted from blood. The subset was: CD45RA+ positively selected. These receptors were taken from a man in his late teens or twenties in good health.

The chain joins TRBV11-3 to TRBJ2-1; TRBD1 aligns across 7 bases. CDR3 length: 12 amino acids. V was pared by 2 bases and J by 15 bases, with 7 bases of the junction left unmatched. Germline V gene sequence: CDR1 SGHNT, CDR2 YENEEA. The CDR3 is CASSLRVTGRFF. The CDR3 nucleotides are TGTGCCAGCAGCTTACGTGTGACAGGGCGGTTCTTC.

Details on this clone: This CDR3 is also generated by other DNA sequences in the sample. This rearrangement joins TRBV6-5 to TRBJ1-5; D is unresolved. V was trimmed by 6 bases and J by 0 bases, leaving 6 bases between them. Per the germline V gene, CDR1 is MNHEY and CDR2 is SVGAGI. The CDR3 extends over 13 amino acids. CDR3 sequence: CASRRDSNQPQHF. CDR3 in DNA: TGTGCCAGCAGGAGAGATAGCAATCAGCCCCAGCATTTT.

The rearrangement uses TRBV7-3 and TRBJ1-2; 7 bases fit TRBD1. CDR1 and CDR2 from the germline V gene are SGHTA and FQGTGA. Germline trimming cut 3 bases from V and 6 bases from J; bases unmatched to any gene: 4. This CDR3 is 13 amino acids long. CDR3 in amino acids: CASSFLGGHGYTF. DNA for the CDR3: TGTGCCAGCAGCTTTTTAGGGGGCCATGGCTACACCTTC.

The chain couples TRBV18 to TRBJ1-5; D is perhaps TRBD1 (5 bases). Trimming took off 6 bases at V and 4 bases at J, with 19 bases between the two ends. The CDR3 runs to 16 residues. Germline V gene data show CDR1 as KGHSH and CDR2 as LQKENI. CDR3: CASSPPGTAPNQPQHF. As DNA, the CDR3 is TGTGCCAGCTCCCCGCCCGGGACGGCCCCGAATCAGCCCCAGCATTTT. Looking up the rest from reference TRBV18 and TRBJ1-5 gives the full variable domain: NAGVMQNPRHLVRRRGQEARLRCSPMKGHSHVYWYRQLPEEGLKFMVYLQKENIIDESGMPKERFSAEFPKEGPSILRIQQVVRGDSAAYFCASSPPGTAPNQPQHFGDGTRLSIL.

In DNA form, the CDR3 reads TGTGCCAGCAGCCCTTCAGCAACAACTAATGAAAAACTGTTTTTT. Amino acids: CASSPSATTNEKLFF. This sequence joins TRBV11-2 and TRBJ1-4; unclear D gene. There are 15 residues in the CDR3. CDR1 and CDR2 (germline): SGHAT, FQNNGV. Trimming stripped 5 bases from V and 0 bases from J, with 10 bases between.

V and J are TRBV6-1 and TRBJ2-2; D possibly corresponds to TRBD1 (6 bases). Germline CDR1 reads MNHNS; CDR2 reads SASEGT. The CDR3 is made up of 14 amino acids. V gave up 6 bases and J gave up 5 bases, with 13 bases separating them. In DNA, the CDR3 is TGTGCCAGCAGACAGGGTTCGGGGACCGGGGAGCTGTTTTTT. Translating it yields CASRQGSGTGELFF.

The V and J genes are TRBV9 and TRBJ2-5, with 8 bases aligning to TRBD1. Germline V gene lookup returns CDR1 SGDLS and CDR2 YYNGEE. Unmatched junction bases numbered 11, after V lost 0 bases and J lost 4 bases. The CDR3 consists of 17 residues. CDR3 coding DNA: TGTGCCAGCAGCGTAGGAGGGACAGGAACCCTCCGAGAGACCCAGTACTTC. This gives the protein CASSVGGTGTLRETQYF.

The rearrangement uses TRBV27 and TRBJ2-5; weak D call: TRBD2 (5 bases). Between the trimmed V and J ends, which lost 5 bases and 2 bases, there was a span of 9 bases. The CDR3 sequence is 13 residues long. CDR1 is MNHEY, CDR2 SMNVEV, per germline (reference sequence). The chain's CDR3 is CASSRDRQETQYF. CDR3 DNA sequence: TGTGCCAGCAGTCGGGATCGACAAGAGACCCAGTACTTC.

Here the CDR3 reads CASSPPHAGGRGEQFF. In nucleotides, the CDR3 is TGTGCCAGCAGCCCACCCCACGCGGGGGGGCGAGGTGAGCAGTTCTTC. V gene TRBV9 combines with J gene TRBJ2-1, with 9 bases identical to TRBD2. Per the germline V gene, CDR1 is SGDLS and CDR2 is YYNGEE. The CDR3 is 16 amino acids. Losses at the gene ends were 4 bases for V and 9 bases for J; bases not matched to a gene: 14.

The chain employs TRBV11-2 and TRBJ1-3, with 12 positions matching TRBD1. This CDR3 has 15 amino acids. Germline values: CDR1 SGHAT, CDR2 FQNNGV. With 1 base clipped from V and 7 bases from J, the junction kept 2 bases outside the gene matches. CDR3 DNA sequence: TGTGCCAGCAGCTTAGGGGACAGGGGGCGGAACACCATATATTTT. This encodes CASSLGDRGRNTIYF.

The J gene is TRBJ2-7, the V gene TRBV28, with 8 bases aligning to TRBD2. Trimming removed 2 bases from V and 0 bases from J; junction bases left unmatched: 6. Germline CDR1 MDHEN, CDR2 SYDVKM. The CDR3 contains 16 residues. CDR3 bases: TGTGCCAGCAGTTTAACACCCAGCGGGAGCTCCTACGAGCAGTACTTC. Protein product: CASSLTPSGSSYEQYF.

The J gene is TRBJ1-6, the V gene TRBV19; D is perhaps TRBD1 (6 bases). Trimming removed 3 bases at V and 8 bases at J, with 14 bases between. The CDR3 sequence is 15 residues long. Germline-derived CDR1 and CDR2 are LNHDA and SQIVND (reference sequence). Here the CDR3 DNA reads TGTGCCAGTAGTATCGGCGGGCAGGGGTATTCACCCCTCCACTTT. It encodes CASSIGGQGYSPLHF. Complete variable domain (other parts from reference TRBV19 and TRBJ1-6): DGGITQSPKYLFRKEGQNVTLSCEQNLNHDAMYWYRQDPGQGLRLIYYSQIVNDFQKGDIAEGYSVSREKKESFPLTVTSAQKNPTAFYLCASSIGGQGYSPLHFGNGTRLTVT.

This sequence joins TRBV25-1 and TRBJ2-5; 8 nucleotides agree with TRBD2. The CDR3 is 15 residues long. CDR1 MGHDK and CDR2 SYGVNS come from the germline V gene. V was clipped by 6 bases and J by 4 bases; unmatched bases: 10. The CDR3 reads CASRVGLAVGETQYF. CDR3 nucleotides: TGTGCCAGCAGGGTAGGACTAGCAGTAGGAGAGACCCAGTACTTC.

This chain joins TRBV10-1 and TRBJ1-4; D gene uncertain. The CDR3 is 13 amino acids. V lost 2 bases and J lost 4, with 5 bases in between. Germline CDR1 and CDR2: WNHNN and SYGVQD (reference sequence). CDR3 bases: TGCGCCAGCAGTGAGGGAGTTAATGAAAAACTGTTTTTT. Its protein product is CASSEGVNEKLFF.

About this clone itself: The same CDR3 can be traced to other DNA sequences in this sample. V is TRBV7-9 and J is TRBJ2-1; D remains ambiguous. Trimming stripped 5 bases from V and 1 base from J, with 3 bases between. This CDR3 has 12 amino acids. CDR1 is SEHNR and CDR2 is FQNEAQ in the germline V gene (reference sequence). CDR3 sequence reads: CASSPSYNEQFF. The CDR3 coding sequence is TGTGCCAGCAGCCCTTCCTACAATGAGCAGTTCTTC.

The chain joins TRBV6-1 to TRBJ2-1; TRBD2 matches 8 bases. This CDR3 is built from 15 residues. Germline assignment: CDR1 MNHNS and CDR2 SASEGT. Unmatched junction bases numbered 9, after V lost 1 base and J lost 10 bases. CDR3 coding DNA: TGTGCCAGCAGTGAAGTCGGGGGGGGTTCTTCGGAGCAGTTCTTC. It yields the protein CASSEVGGGSSEQFF.

Worth noting for this clone: Other DNA sequences in the same sample also yield this CDR3. V gene TRBV5-1 combines with J gene TRBJ2-2, with 14 bases matching TRBD2. The CDR3 is made up of 15 amino acids. Germline V gives CDR1 SGHRS, CDR2 YFSETQ. V dropped 4 bases and J dropped 7; count of bases not matched to a gene: 3. Here the CDR3 reads CASSAGLAGVGELFF. The CDR3 coding sequence is TGCGCCAGCAGCGCGGGACTAGCGGGGGTCGGGGAGCTGTTTTTT.